Below are 23 T cell receptor beta chains sequenced from a single sample in a study of identical twins. A single record per CDR3 protein comes from TCRdb applying MiXCR to the 5' RACE reads. The sample has approximately 260,000 distinct CDR3 sequences, around 15% seen once. The sequencing sample was made of memory (CD45RO+) T cells sorted from blood. The source of these receptors is a woman aged 18-35 years in good health.

This chain links TRBV11-2 with TRBJ1-5; D uncertain. Per germline, CDR1 SGHAT and CDR2 FQNNGV. V gave up 1 base and J gave up 2 bases, with 9 bases separating them. The CDR3 is 15 residues long. The CDR3 DNA reads TGTGCCAGCAGCTTAGGTAGATTAGGCAATCAGCCCCAGCATTTT. It yields the protein CASSLGRLGNQPQHF. The whole variable domain, remainder taken from reference TRBV11-2 and TRBJ1-5, is EAGVAQSPRYKIIEKRQSVAFWCNPISGHATLYWYQQILGQGPKLLIQFQNNGVVDDSQLPKDRFSAERLKGVDSTLKIQPAKLEDSAVYLCASSLGRLGNQPQHFGDGTRLSIL.

The CDR3 DNA reads as TGTGCCAGCAGCAAAGTGTGGAGGAGCACTGAAGCTTTCTTT. This gives the protein CASSKVWRSTEAFF. The chain carries TRBV21-1 and TRBJ1-1. TRBV21-1 is tagged as a pseudogene. This CDR3 has 14 amino acids.

This clonotype was detected a few times. The chain has TRBV2 and TRBJ2-7, with D perhaps matching TRBD1 (6 bases). Germline V gene data show CDR1 as SNHLY and CDR2 as FYNNEI. Between the trimmed V and J ends, which lost 2 bases and 1 base, there was a span of 15 bases. The CDR3 extends over 16 amino acids. This CDR3 is CASSEQTYRVSYEQYF. The CDR3 region has the DNA TGTGCCAGCAGTGAACAGACTTACAGGGTTTCCTACGAGCAGTACTTC.

This clonotype was picked up one time. One end of the junction fails to match germline, which may point to a read error. This chain uses TRBV3-1 with TRBJ2-3, with 16 bases fitting TRBD2. The V gene's germline CDR1 is LGHDT and CDR2 YNNKEL (reference sequence). This CDR3 has 18 amino acids. DNA of the CDR3: TGTGCCAGCAGCTTGGGACTAGCGGGAGGGTTGGGCACAAATACGCAGTATTTT. This sequence encodes CASSLGLAGGLGTNTQYF.

This clonotype has only a few counts. The chain carries TRBV15 and TRBJ2-1, with TRBD2 matching 7 bases. The J segment lost 8 bases and the V segment lost 5 bases, leaving 12 bases of the junction unmatched. The CDR3 covers 15 residues. In germline, CDR1 is LNHNV, CDR2 YYDKDF (reference sequence). CDR3 sequence reads: CATSEWGGGLDEQFF. The CDR3 DNA reads as TGTGCCACCAGCGAGTGGGGCGGGGGATTGGATGAGCAGTTCTTC.

This clonotype was recorded a few times. The genes are TRBV29-1 and TRBJ2-1; unclear D gene. The germline CDR1 and CDR2 sequences are SQVTM and ANQGSEA. The CDR3 consists of 16 residues. V was shortened by 4 bases and J by 2 bases, with 18 bases between the two germline ends. CDR3 sequence (DNA): TGCAGCGTTGTAGTAAGTGGGCTAGTCGCCTACAATGAGCAGTTCTTC. It is translated as CSVVVSGLVAYNEQFF.

The chain links TRBV7-6 to TRBJ2-2, with D unresolved. The CDR3 totals 14 residues. With 6 bases removed from V and 3 bases from J, the gap between germline ends came to 11 bases. CDR1 and CDR2 from the germline V gene are SGHVS and FNYEAQ. DNA of the CDR3: TGTGCCAGCAGAAGGTCTGGAGACACCGGGGAGCTGTTTTTT. The encoded protein is CASRRSGDTGELFF. The entire variable domain, with the rest obtained from reference TRBV7-6 and TRBJ2-2, is as follows: GAGVSQSPRYKVTKRGQDVALRCDPISGHVSLYWYRQALGQGPEFLTYFNYEAQQDKSGLPNDRFSAERPEGSISTLTIQRTEQRDSAMYRCASRRSGDTGELFFGEGSRLTVL.

The chain employs TRBV5-1 and TRBJ2-1, with D hard to call. Germline-derived CDR1 and CDR2 are SGHRS and YFSETQ. Trimming took 5 bases from V and 7 from J, leaving 10 bases between them. This CDR3 spans 12 amino acids. CDR3 bases: TGCGCCAGCAGGGTAGTGGCTAATGAGCAGTTCTTC. Amino acids: CASRVVANEQFF.

This clonotype was seen repeatedly, ten times or more. This sequence joins TRBV5-1 and TRBJ2-7; TRBD1 matches 7 bases. Germline V CDR1 and CDR2: SGHRS, YFSETQ. The CDR3 consists of 14 residues. V shed 4 bases and J 3 bases; nucleotides not matched to a gene: 7. CDR3 sequence (DNA): TGCGCCAGCAGCACCGGGACAGCTGTCTACGAGCAGTACTTC. The encoded protein is CASSTGTAVYEQYF.

The chain links TRBV20-1 to TRBJ2-3; TRBD1 is a possible D gene (6 bases). The germline gives CDR1 DFQATT, CDR2 SNEGSKA (reference sequence). Trimming stripped 0 bases from V and 1 base from J, with 17 bases between. CDR3 size: 17 residues. The CDR3 here is CSARDQGTLRGTDTQYF. The CDR3 nucleotides read TGCAGTGCTAGAGATCAAGGGACACTTAGGGGCACAGATACGCAGTATTTT.

This clonotype was observed many times. The chain uses TRBV3-1 and TRBJ2-7; no firm D call. The germline V gene has CDR1 LGHDT and CDR2 YNNKEL (reference sequence). Trimming took 3 bases from V and 5 from J, leaving 8 bases between them. This CDR3 is 12 amino acids long. Here the CDR3 reads CASSQVRNEQYF. The DNA of the CDR3 is TGTGCCAGCAGCCAGGTCCGCAACGAGCAGTACTTC.

This clonotype has only one observation. This sequence joins TRBV11-2 and TRBJ2-1; 11 bases are a match to TRBD2. V shed 8 bases, J shed 8 bases, and the junction held 8 bases outside the gene matches. CDR3 size: 14 residues. The germline gives CDR1 SGHAT, CDR2 FQNNGV. The CDR3 is CASGTSGSSHEQFF. The CDR3, as DNA: TGTGCCAGCGGAACTAGCGGGAGTAGCCATGAGCAGTTCTTC.

V is TRBV7-9 and J is TRBJ1-2; D remains ambiguous. This CDR3 spans 15 amino acids. Germline lookup yields CDR1 SEHNR and CDR2 FQNEAQ (reference sequence). V shed 0 bases and J shed 4 bases, with 12 bases lying between them. The CDR3 protein is CASSLAQGQSYGYTF. The CDR3 region has the DNA TGTGCCAGCAGCTTAGCGCAAGGGCAAAGCTATGGCTACACCTTC.

Only a few counts were recorded for this clonotype. The chain recombines TRBV20-1 with TRBJ1-6, with unresolved D. Germline V CDR1 and CDR2: DFQATT, SNEGSKA (reference sequence). The ends were cut back, 1 base at V and 9 bases at J, with 19 bases in the middle. This CDR3 spans 16 amino acids. DNA for the CDR3: TGCAGTGCTAGAGCTGGGCGCCTCGGGATGTCTTCACCCCTCCACTTT. Its protein is CSARAGRLGMSSPLHF.

The chain has TRBV20-1 and TRBJ2-7; tentative D call: TRBD1 (6 bases). The CDR3 runs 17 residues. V was trimmed by 4 bases and J by 2 bases, leaving 24 bases between them. CDR1 and CDR2 from the germline V gene are DFQATT and SNEGSKA (reference sequence). The DNA of the CDR3 is TGCAGTGCTATGTCCGGGGAATTTTACAGGGCTCCCTACGAGCAGTACTTC. Protein sequence: CSAMSGEFYRAPYEQYF.

In this sample, this clonotype turned up a few times. The rearrangement joins TRBV4-1 to TRBJ2-7; 7 bases map to TRBD1. The germline V gene encodes CDR1 MGHRA and CDR2 YSYEKL. The CDR3 is 14 residues long. Germline trimming cut 1 base from V and 1 base from J; bases unmatched to any gene: 1. For the CDR3, the DNA is TGCGCCAGCAGCCAAGGACAGGGTTCCTACGAGCAGTACTTC. Its translation is CASSQGQGSYEQYF.

The chain employs TRBV6-5 and TRBJ2-5; a possible D gene is TRBD2 (5 bases). Trimming pared 3 bases from V and 6 bases from J, leaving 11 bases between. CDR3 length: 13 residues. The germline V gene encodes CDR1 MNHEY and CDR2 SVGAGI. The CDR3 coding sequence is TGTGCCAGCAGTTATCGGCTAGCTAAGACCCAGTACTTC. This encodes CASSYRLAKTQYF.

This clonotype was seen a few times. The chain employs TRBV7-9 and TRBJ2-5, with TRBD2 matching over 7 bases. The CDR3 sequence is 13 residues long. Germline V gives CDR1 SEHNR, CDR2 FQNEAQ (reference sequence). The J segment lost 3 bases and the V segment lost 5 bases, leaving 3 bases of the junction unmatched. The chain's CDR3 is CASSPGGKETQYF. In DNA, the CDR3 is TGTGCCAGCAGCCCGGGGGGTAAAGAGACCCAGTACTTC.

This clonotype was recorded at least ten times. The chain joins TRBV5-1 to TRBJ2-1; 10 bases fit TRBD2. The CDR3 sequence is 14 residues long. V was pared by 2 bases and J by 5 bases, with 1 base of the junction left unmatched. Per germline, CDR1 SGHRS and CDR2 YFSETQ. CDR3 residues: CASSFLAGDNEQFF. For the CDR3, the DNA is TGCGCCAGCAGCTTCCTAGCGGGGGACAATGAGCAGTTCTTC.

The CDR3 coding sequence is TGCGCCAGCAGCGGTCCAGGGGGCGCCGGGGAGCTGTTTTTT. The encoded protein is CASSGPGGAGELFF. The chain carries TRBV10-1 and TRBJ2-2; TRBD1 matches at 8 bases. The CDR3 has 14 residues. V lost 6 bases, J lost 6 bases, and 6 bases stayed unmatched. The germline gives CDR1 WNHNN, CDR2 SYGVQD (reference sequence).

Ten or more counts support this clonotype. The chain is built from TRBV5-1 and TRBJ1-5, with 10 bases identical to TRBD1. The V gene's germline CDR1 is SGHRS and CDR2 YFSETQ. This CDR3 spans 15 amino acids. Trimming took 4 bases from V and 3 from J; bases not matched to a gene: 4. The CDR3 sequence is CASSGGTGVNQPQHF. Written as DNA, the CDR3 is TGCGCCAGCAGCGGGGGGACAGGGGTCAATCAGCCCCAGCATTTT.

The chain joins TRBV5-6 to TRBJ2-2; D tentatively fits TRBD1 or TRBD2 (5 bases each). The CDR3 contains 16 residues. V shed 2 bases and J shed 0 bases, with 11 bases lying between them. Germline V gives CDR1 SGHDT, CDR2 YYEEEE. In nucleotides, the CDR3 is TGTGCCAGCAGCTTTGTAGGGACGGCGAACACCGGGGAGCTGTTTTTT. Translating it yields CASSFVGTANTGELFF.

This rearrangement joins TRBV6-2 or TRBV6-3 to TRBJ2-3, with TRBD2 matching 11 bases. The CDR3 covers 11 residues. Germline values: CDR1 MNHEY, CDR2 SVGEGT. With V trimmed by 8 bases and J by 14 bases, 6 bases remained unmatched. Here the CDR3 reads CASLAGGLPYF. The CDR3 DNA reads as TGTGCCAGCTTAGCGGGGGGGCTTCCGTATTTT.